This TCR beta chain was captured in a study of shared clonotypes between healthy human individuals. Study-wide background: CD4 naive and CD4 memory each took three plates per donor, while CD8 naive took two and CD8 memory one.

General study results and limits: Few donors limited the genetic and exposure-history diversity represented. The rarefaction results pointed to incomplete sorted-subset sequencing despite large depth.

Data came from immunoSEQ multiplex PCR; TCRdb stores just in-frame clones and leaves some out. The profile covers approximately 2.5 million clones, with over 85% appearing a single time and approximately 0.36% taken by the ten largest. J lost 3 bases, V lost 7 bases, and 5 bases had no gene match. In germline, CDR1 is LGHNT, CDR2 FRNRAP. The CDR3 sequence is 13 residues long. Comment on this clone: Its antigen remains unknown.

Study donors comprised healthy, HIV-negative adults devoid of recent acute infection or vaccination. The chain joins TRBV12-5 to TRBJ2-7; 8 bases match TRBD1. Input material: naive CD4+ T cells from PBMCs. The subset was: CD45RA+ positively selected. This TCR was recovered from a man younger than 35 in good health. Some clones in this sample may be carry-over from other donors' samples. The DNA of the CDR3 is TGTGCTAGTGCCGGACAGGGAAGCTACGAGCAGTACTTC. Encoded protein: CASAGQGSYEQYF. Together with reference TRBV12-5 and TRBJ2-7, the CDR3 gives the full variable domain: DARVTQTPRHKVTEMGQEVTMRCQPILGHNTVFWYRQTMMQGLELLAYFRNRAPLDDSGMPKDRFSAEMPDATLATLKIQPSEPRDSAVYFCASAGQGSYEQYFGPGTRLTVT.